This T cell receptor beta chain stems from a study of T cell responses to AZD1222 COVID-19 vaccine. On the study more broadly: Investigators merged groups given second doses at roughly 4 or roughly 12 weeks. Whole-study findings and limits: Baseline serology detected seropositivity in only five to seven AZD1222 recipients. Repertoire sampling happened only post peak T cell response. Mostly white British, mostly female donors; authors suggested clonal diversity may be underestimated.

The CDR3 is 15 amino acids. Germline loops: CDR1 SGHKS, CDR2 YYEKEE (reference sequence). V lost 1 base and J lost 2; bases outside the gene matches: 6. Clones were read by immunoSEQ multiplex PCR, and TCRdb kept only the in-frame ones, dropping some. The sample lists approximately 130,000 clones; under 95% were seen once. As for this clone: As yet, its antigen is unknown.

This sequence was found in an adult in good health. This rearrangement joins TRBV5-5 to TRBJ2-7; 7 bases align to TRBD1. Sequenced here: peripheral blood, sampled on day 0 of AZD1222 vaccination. CDR3 region: CASSLQAGGTYEQYF. As DNA, the CDR3 is TGTGCCAGCAGCTTGCAGGCAGGGGGAACCTACGAGCAGTACTTC.